Sequencing of this TCR beta chain was carried out in a study of Graves' ophthalmopathy and Graves' hyperthyroidism. Study-wide results and caveats: In separating ophthalmopathy from stable hyperthyroidism, a 13-signature model achieved 87.88% sensitivity and approximately 81% specificity. The authors also found most expanded thyroid clonotypes above 0.001 frequency in blood.

Aged 18 to 65, hyperthyroidism patients had been newly diagnosed, with under 2 months' duration. The authors used Ficoll-Paque density gradient centrifugation to separate PBMCs. The input was 8.5 to 10 ml of fresh peripheral blood. Losses at the gene ends were 4 bases for V and 3 bases for J; bases not matched to a gene: 9. This CDR3 comprises 15 residues. Looked up from germline, CDR1 is SGHRS and CDR2 is YFSETQ. For repertoire sequencing, the TCR beta CDR3 regions were amplified from RNA transcripts. The authors performed first-round RT-PCR with HTBI primers and then a second-round multiplex PCR. TCRdb analysed the multiplex PCR reads with MiXCR anew, one entry per CDR3 protein. The sample consists of around 400,000 distinct CDR3 sequences, around 20% of them appearing once. This clonotype has at least ten counts. Its antigen is not identified.

The TCR comes from a woman aged 18-35 years with stable Graves' hyperthyroidism. The gene calls are TRBV5-1 and TRBJ2-7, with 8 bases identical to TRBD1. The specimen sequenced was peripheral blood. CDR3: CASSPGGLGLYEQYF. CDR3 coding DNA: TGCGCCAGCAGCCCAGGGGGCCTTGGCCTCTACGAGCAGTACTTC.